This T cell receptor beta chain appears in the sequencing data of a study of blood T cells in healthy people across ages. Study-wide points: Long-lived donors had more naive CD4+ cells and higher diversity than aged donors.

Comment on this clonotype: The antigen is not known. One base away lies a much larger clone, so this may be a sequencing read error.

Sample-barcoded 5' priming and a J-beta primer mix drove a second PCR of about 7 to 11 cycles. TCRdb analysed the 5' RACE reads with MiXCR anew, one entry per CDR3 protein. This table holds 800,000 to 1,000,000 distinct CDR3 sequences, about 48% found once. Per the germline V gene, CDR1 is LGHNA and CDR2 is YNFKEQ. The CDR3 contains 15 residues. The sequenced material came from blood. The TCR comes from a man aged 30 to 39 in good health. This sequence joins TRBV4-2 and TRBJ2-3; 12 positions agree with TRBD2. The CDR3: CASSPSGGGTDTRYF. CDR3 in DNA: TGTGCCAGCAGCCCTAGCGGGGGGGGCACAGATACGCGGTATTTT.